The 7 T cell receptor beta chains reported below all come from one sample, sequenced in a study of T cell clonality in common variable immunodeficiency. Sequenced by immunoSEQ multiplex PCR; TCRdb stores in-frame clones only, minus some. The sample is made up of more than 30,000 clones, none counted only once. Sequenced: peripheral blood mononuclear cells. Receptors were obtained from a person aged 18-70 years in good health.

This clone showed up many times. This CDR3 reads CASSGSGTGEETQYF. Partial CDR3 DNA: TGTGCCAGTAGTGGGTCCGGGACAGGGGAAGAGACC. V and J are TRBV19 and TRBJ2-5; TRBD1 agrees at 10 bases. The read gets to within 3 residues of the CDR3 end, and the germline J gene fills in the rest. V lost 5 bases, J lost 3 bases, and 6 bases stayed unmatched. The CDR3 totals 15 residues. Germline-derived CDR1 and CDR2 are LNHDA and SQIVND (reference sequence).

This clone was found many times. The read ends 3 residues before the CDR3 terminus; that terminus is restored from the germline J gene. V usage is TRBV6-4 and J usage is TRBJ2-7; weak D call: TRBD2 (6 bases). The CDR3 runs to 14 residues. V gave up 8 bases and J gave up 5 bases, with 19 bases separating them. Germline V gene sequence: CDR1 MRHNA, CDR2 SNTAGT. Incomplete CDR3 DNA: TGTGCCAGCTCGAAGGAGACGGGGGACCACGAG. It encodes CASSKETGDHE. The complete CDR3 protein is CASSKETGDHEQYF.

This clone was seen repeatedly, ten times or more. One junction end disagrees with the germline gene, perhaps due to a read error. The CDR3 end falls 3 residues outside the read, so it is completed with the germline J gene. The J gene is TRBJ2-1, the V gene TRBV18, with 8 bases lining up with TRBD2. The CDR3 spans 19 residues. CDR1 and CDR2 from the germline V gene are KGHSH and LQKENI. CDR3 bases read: TGTGCCAGCTCGCCACGAGCCCAGGCAGCGGGAGATTATTGGGATGAG. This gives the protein CASSPRAQAAGDYWDE. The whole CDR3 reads CASSPRAQAAGDYWDEQFF.

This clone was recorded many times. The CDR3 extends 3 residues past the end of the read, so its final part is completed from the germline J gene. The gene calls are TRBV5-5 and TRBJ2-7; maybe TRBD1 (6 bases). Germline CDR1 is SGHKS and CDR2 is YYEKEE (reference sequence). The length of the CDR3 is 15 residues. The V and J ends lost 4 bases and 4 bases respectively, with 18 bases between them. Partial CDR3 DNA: TGTGCCAGCAGCCCCACGAGAGTGGACAGATACGAG. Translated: CASSPTRVDRYE. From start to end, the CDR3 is CASSPTRVDRYEQYF.

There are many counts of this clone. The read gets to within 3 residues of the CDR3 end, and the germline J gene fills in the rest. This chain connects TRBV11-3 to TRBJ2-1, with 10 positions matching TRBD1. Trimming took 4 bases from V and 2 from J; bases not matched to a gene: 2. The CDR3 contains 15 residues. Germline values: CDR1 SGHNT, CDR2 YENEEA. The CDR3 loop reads CASSWGQGTYNEQFF. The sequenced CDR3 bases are TGTGCCAGCAGCTGGGGACAGGGGACCTACAATGAG.

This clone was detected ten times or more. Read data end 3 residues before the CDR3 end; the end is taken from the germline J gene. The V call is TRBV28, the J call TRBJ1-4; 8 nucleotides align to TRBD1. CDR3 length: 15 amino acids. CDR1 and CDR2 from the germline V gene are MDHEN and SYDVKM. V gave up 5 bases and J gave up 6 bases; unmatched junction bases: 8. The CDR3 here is CASSAGDRFHEKLFF. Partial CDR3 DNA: TGTGCCAGCAGTGCAGGGGACAGGTTCCATGAAAAA.

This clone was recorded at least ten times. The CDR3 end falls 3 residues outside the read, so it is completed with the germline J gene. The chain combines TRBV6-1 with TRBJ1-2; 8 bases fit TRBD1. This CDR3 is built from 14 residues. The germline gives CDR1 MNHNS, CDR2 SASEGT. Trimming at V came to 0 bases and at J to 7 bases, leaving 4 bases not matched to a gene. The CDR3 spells CASSEAEDRVGYTF. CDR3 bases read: TGTGCCAGCAGTGAAGCAGAGGACAGGGTTGGC.